The 20 T cell receptor beta chains given below trace back to one sample, sequenced in a study of shared clonotypes between healthy human individuals. Clones were read by immunoSEQ multiplex PCR, and TCRdb kept only the in-frame ones, dropping some. This sample has over a million clones, with approximately 96% found just once. Material: naive CD4+ T cells sorted from blood. Subset meaning: CD45RA+ positively selected. All receptors come from a man younger than 45 in good health.

This sequence joins TRBV4-1 and TRBJ2-7, with D maybe TRBD2 (6 bases). Trimming cost V 2 bases and J 5 bases, with 19 bases left between them. Per germline, CDR1 MGHRA and CDR2 YSYEKL. This CDR3 has 16 amino acids. CDR3 sequence: CASSQRDSRRENEQYF. As DNA, the CDR3 is TGCGCCAGCAGCCAACGAGACAGTCGGAGGGAAAACGAGCAGTACTTC.

This sequence joins TRBV9 and TRBJ2-3; 8 bases line up with TRBD1. This CDR3 comprises 18 residues. V trimming: 4 bases; J trimming: 2 bases; junction bases outside the gene matches: 15. Looked up from germline, CDR1 is SGDLS and CDR2 is YYNGEE. The CDR3 loop reads CASSQRPSTGDNTDTQYF. The DNA for the CDR3 is TGTGCCAGCAGCCAACGCCCATCGACAGGGGACAACACAGATACGCAGTATTTT. Full variable domain (missing parts from reference TRBV9 and TRBJ2-3): DSGVTQTPKHLITATGQRVTLRCSPRSGDLSVYWYQQSLDQGLQFLIQYYNGEERAKGNILERFSAQQFPDLHSELNLSSLELGDSALYFCASSQRPSTGDNTDTQYFGPGTRLTVL.

This chain joins TRBV27 and TRBJ2-1; TRBD2 aligns across 7 bases. There are 16 residues in the CDR3. In germline, CDR1 is MNHEY, CDR2 SMNVEV (reference sequence). V shed 7 bases and J 6 bases; nucleotides not matched to a gene: 15. The CDR3 loop reads CASTYFGGRAGNEQFF. CDR3 sequence (DNA): TGTGCCAGCACCTATTTCGGTGGGAGGGCCGGCAATGAGCAGTTCTTC.

The genes are TRBV7-2 and TRBJ2-5; D remains ambiguous. The CDR3 is made up of 13 amino acids. The V end lost 5 bases, the J end lost 4 bases, and 11 bases lay between the germline ends. Germline-derived CDR1 and CDR2 are SGHTA and FQGNSA. CDR3 amino acids: CASSVSGVETQYF. CDR3 bases: TGTGCCAGCAGCGTCAGTGGTGTAGAGACCCAGTACTTC.

The CDR3 nucleotides read TGTGCCAGCGGACAAAAACAGTTGAACACCGGGGAGCTGTTTTTT. Amino acid sequence: CASGQKQLNTGELFF. This chain joins TRBV11-2 and TRBJ2-2, with D possibly matching TRBD1 (5 bases). The CDR3 runs to 15 residues. Germline CDR1 reads SGHAT; CDR2 reads FQNNGV. V shed 8 bases and J shed 1 base, with 14 bases lying between them.

This sequence joins TRBV6-1 and TRBJ2-7, with a possible D match to TRBD2 (6 bases). CDR1 is MNHNS and CDR2 is SASEGT in the germline V gene. This CDR3 contains 15 residues. The V and J ends lost 6 bases and 3 bases respectively, with 18 bases between them. CDR3 sequence (DNA): TGTGCCAGCAGGGGGTACGGTAGCGGAATCTACGAGCAGTACTTC. Encoded protein: CASRGYGSGIYEQYF.

The V gene is TRBV23-1, the J gene TRBJ1-1; tentative D call: TRBD1 (6 bases). TRBV23-1 has ORF status, its function being uncertain. CDR3 length: 15 amino acids. V was cut by 8 bases and J by 3 bases, with 19 bases left in between. CDR3 in amino acids: CASVSPRGQHTEAFF. The DNA for the CDR3 is TGCGCCAGCGTTTCCCCGCGGGGGCAACACACTGAAGCTTTCTTT.

The rearrangement links TRBV5-4 to TRBJ2-7; D uncertain. Germline V CDR1 and CDR2: SGHNT, YYREEE (reference sequence). The CDR3 spans 15 residues. Trimming removed 0 bases from V and 3 bases from J, with 13 bases in between. The CDR3: CASSLGPPVIYEQYF. As DNA, the CDR3 is TGTGCCAGCAGCTTGGGTCCGCCCGTAATCTACGAGCAGTACTTC.

V is TRBV5-1 and J is TRBJ2-7; D may be TRBD2 (6 bases). V lost 1 base and J 5 bases, leaving 19 bases between the germline ends. Germline CDR1 SGHRS, CDR2 YFSETQ. This CDR3 has 16 residues. CDR3 bases: TGCGCCAGCAGCTTGCTGTCGCGGGATAGAGGTGACGAGCAGTACTTC. Translating it yields CASSLLSRDRGDEQYF.

V usage is TRBV4-3 and J usage is TRBJ2-1; 7 bases map to TRBD2. J was trimmed by 14 bases and V by 0 bases; bases with no gene match: 7. The CDR3 has 13 amino acids. Germline values: CDR1 LGHNA, CDR2 YSLEER. CDR3 in DNA: TGCGCCAGCAGCCAAGAAGCCGGGACTACTGAGTTCTTC. Its translation is CASSQEAGTTEFF.

Comments on this clone: The identical CDR3 is also encoded by other nucleotide sequences in the sample. The rearrangement links TRBV7-6 to TRBJ2-5, with D uncertain. This CDR3 spans 14 amino acids. CDR1 and CDR2 from the germline V gene are SGHVS and FNYEAQ. Trimming shortened V by 1 base and J by 1 base, and 7 bases separated the two germline ends. CDR3 sequence reads: CASSLGTVQETQYF. The CDR3, as DNA: TGTGCCAGCAGCTTAGGAACAGTCCAAGAGACCCAGTACTTC.

The chain combines TRBV30 with TRBJ1-3, with D perhaps TRBD1 (6 bases). V lost 3 bases, J lost 0 bases, and 9 bases lay in between. The germline gives CDR1 GTSNPN, CDR2 SVGIG (reference sequence). The CDR3 is 14 amino acids. CDR3 nucleotide sequence: TGTGCCTGGAGGGGACAATTCTCTGGAAACACCATATATTTT. It specifies CAWRGQFSGNTIYF.

The J gene is TRBJ2-5, the V gene TRBV5-1; tentatively, D is TRBD1 (7 bases). This CDR3 region has 13 residues. V was pared by 4 bases and J by 5 bases, with 12 bases between. Per the germline V gene, CDR1 is SGHRS and CDR2 is YFSETQ. The CDR3 nucleotides are TGCGCCAGCAGCGGAGGGGGCGCGGAGACCCAGTACTTC. Its protein product is CASSGGGAETQYF.

The V and J genes are TRBV19 and TRBJ2-3; TRBD2 aligns across 10 bases. V dropped 9 bases and J dropped 4; count of bases not matched to a gene: 4. The CDR3 extends over 13 amino acids. Germline values: CDR1 LNHDA, CDR2 SQIVND (reference sequence). CDR3 protein: CASVGLASDTQYF. DNA for the CDR3: TGTGCCAGCGTGGGACTAGCGTCAGATACGCAGTATTTT.

The V and J genes are TRBV5-1 and TRBJ1-1; 9 bases are a match to TRBD1. CDR3 length: 17 residues. Germline lookup yields CDR1 SGHRS and CDR2 YFSETQ. The V segment lost 0 bases and the J segment 1 base; nucleotides outside the gene matches: 7. The chain's CDR3 is CASSLGLTGGENTEAFF. As DNA, the CDR3 is TGCGCCAGCAGCTTGGGCCTTACAGGGGGCGAGAACACTGAAGCTTTCTTT.

V usage is TRBV5-6 and J usage is TRBJ1-2; 7 bases map to TRBD1. Germline-derived CDR1 and CDR2 are SGHDT and YYEEEE. This CDR3 has 14 residues. The V gene end was trimmed by 4 bases and the J gene end by 6 bases; junction bases not matched to a gene: 9. The CDR3 region is CASSHKGTVNGYTF. The CDR3 DNA is TGTGCCAGCAGCCACAAGGGGACAGTGAATGGCTACACCTTC. The full variable domain, in which reference TRBV5-6 and TRBJ1-2 provide the parts outside the CDR3, is DAGVTQSPTHLIKTRGQQVTLRCSPKSGHDTVSWYQQALGQGPQFIFQYYEEEERQRGNFPDRFSGHQFPNYSSELNVNALLLGDSALYLCASSHKGTVNGYTFGSGTRLTVV.

The chain links TRBV7-2 to TRBJ2-3; 9 bases line up with TRBD2. Germline V CDR1 and CDR2: SGHTA, FQGNSA. The CDR3 spans 16 residues. The ends lost 5 bases at V and 1 base at J; junction bases unmatched: 7. In nucleotides, the CDR3 is TGTGCCAGCAGCCATAGCGGGAGAGGTGGCACAGATACGCAGTATTTT. It is translated as CASSHSGRGGTDTQYF. Using reference TRBV7-2 and TRBJ2-3 for the parts outside the CDR3, the full variable domain is GAGVSQSPSNKVTEKGKDVELRCDPISGHTALYWYRQSLGQGLEFLIYFQGNSAPDKSGLPSDRFSAERTGGSVSTLTIQRTQQEDSAVYLCASSHSGRGGTDTQYFGPGTRLTVL.

The genes are TRBV6-1 and TRBJ1-2; 9 nucleotides agree with TRBD1. The CDR3 runs to 14 residues. Trimming took 7 bases from V and 8 from J; bases not matched to a gene: 11. Looked up from germline, CDR1 is MNHNS and CDR2 is SASEGT. CDR3 DNA: TGTGCCAGCAATAGGGGGGGGACAGGGAGCGGCTACACCTTC. Amino acid sequence: CASNRGGTGSGYTF.

This sequence joins TRBV6-6 and TRBJ1-4; 8 bases line up with TRBD1. V lost 10 bases to trimming and J lost 2 bases; unmatched junction nucleotides: 3. This CDR3 contains 13 residues. The germline gives CDR1 MNHNY, CDR2 SVGAGI (reference sequence). The CDR3 bases are TGTGCCATCAGGACAGGGACTAATGAAAAACTGTTTTTT. This encodes CAIRTGTNEKLFF.

The chain employs TRBV4-3 and TRBJ1-2; 8 bases fit TRBD1. J was trimmed by 8 bases and V by 0 bases; bases with no gene match: 8. CDR3 size: 15 residues. Germline V gene lookup returns CDR1 LGHNA and CDR2 YSLEER. The CDR3 bases are TGCGCCAGCAGCCAAGATATCGGGACAGGAGAGGGCTACACCTTC. Translation: CASSQDIGTGEGYTF.